This entry lists 23 T cell receptor beta chains sequenced from one sample in a study of sequential checkpoint blockade in melanoma (dated by TCRdb to the late 2010s). Explained via the paper, the treatment or condition label denotes: randomized to nivolumab then ipilimumab (arm A) or the reverse (arm B). Library construction relied on the immunoSEQ multiplex PCR assay. Not all clones reach the TCRdb copy of this immuneACCESS table, which keeps in-frame sequences only. Checked studies attribute under half of the gap to unresolved V genes and leave the rest unexplained. This sample comprises 35,000 to 40,000 clones, 32% of them detected only once. The leading ten clones occupy under 2% of the sample. Sequencing was performed on tumor tissue (inferred from file names), taken from a patient given nivolumab and ipilimumab in sequence. The receptors stem from a human donor with melanoma.

Only a few counts were recorded for this clone. The chain links TRBV6-8 to TRBJ1-2, with D perhaps TRBD1 (6 bases). V was pared by 0 bases and J by 5 bases, with 10 bases between. The CDR3 is 14 amino acids. The germline gives CDR1 MNHGY, CDR2 SAAAGT. The CDR3 coding sequence is TGTGCCAGCAGTTACTCTGCCGGGACATATGGCTACACCTTC. Amino acids: CASSYSAGTYGYTF.

The rearrangement uses TRBV10-2 and TRBJ2-2; 8 bases agree with TRBD1. Germline CDR1 is WSHSY and CDR2 is SAAADI. The length of the CDR3 is 15 residues. The V segment lost 3 bases and the J segment 4 bases; nucleotides outside the gene matches: 4. CDR3 DNA sequence: TGCGCCAGCAGTGACGGACAGGGAGTCACCGGGGAGCTGTTTTTT. It specifies CASSDGQGVTGELFF.

This clone has more than one count but fewer than ten. This sequence joins TRBV6-8 and TRBJ2-1, with D possibly TRBD2 on 6 matching bases. This CDR3 contains 15 residues. Germline CDR1 is MNHGY and CDR2 is SAAAGT. The V gene lost 6 bases and the J gene lost 0 bases, with 12 bases spanning the gap. The CDR3 sequence: CASSGGLSSYNEQFF. The CDR3 DNA reads as TGTGCCAGCAGCGGGGGACTGAGCTCCTACAATGAGCAGTTCTTC.

The gene calls are TRBV28 and TRBJ1-5; possibly TRBD1 for D (5 bases). Germline CDR1 MDHEN, CDR2 SYDVKM. The CDR3 extends over 13 amino acids. The V end was cut by 6 bases, the J end by 6 bases, with 12 bases between. This CDR3 is CASRQGEGQPQHF. CDR3 nucleotide sequence: TGTGCCAGCAGGCAGGGAGAGGGTCAGCCCCAGCATTTT.

The chain joins TRBV11-3 to TRBJ2-1, with TRBD2 matching 8 bases. This CDR3 contains 15 residues. Per germline, CDR1 SGHNT and CDR2 YENEEA. Losses at the gene ends were 5 bases for V and 6 bases for J; bases not matched to a gene: 9. CDR3 sequence (DNA): TGTGCCAGCAGCCCCGGGGAGCGGGGGCTCAATGAGCAGTTCTTC. This gives the protein CASSPGERGLNEQFF.

The CDR3 DNA follows: TGTGCCATCAGTGAGTCAGGACAGCCAAACACTGAAGCTTTCTTT. The encoded protein is CAISESGQPNTEAFF. The J gene is TRBJ1-1, the V gene TRBV10-3; a weak D match, TRBD1 (6 bases). The V end was cut by 0 bases, the J end by 2 bases, with 10 bases between. CDR1 is ENHRY, CDR2 SYGVKD, per germline. The length of the CDR3 is 15 residues.

This chain connects TRBV30 to TRBJ1-5; D remains ambiguous. The V end was cut by 0 bases, the J end by 4 bases, with 10 bases between. This CDR3 region has 14 residues. CDR1 is GTSNPN, CDR2 SVGIG, per germline (reference sequence). The CDR3 nucleotides are TGTGCCTGGAGTGTACGAACAGCTAATCAGCCCCAGCATTTT. As protein: CAWSVRTANQPQHF.

Only a few counts were recorded for this clone. This chain uses TRBV9 with TRBJ2-7; 8 bases are a match to TRBD2. The length of the CDR3 is 15 residues. In germline, CDR1 is SGDLS, CDR2 YYNGEE. The junction had 8 bases not matched to a gene; V was cut back by 0 bases and J by 6 bases. CDR3: CASSVGASLAAEQYF. In DNA, the CDR3 is TGTGCCAGCAGCGTAGGCGCATCACTAGCGGCCGAGCAGTACTTC.

This sequence joins TRBV19 and TRBJ2-7, with D possibly matching TRBD1 (5 bases). This CDR3 is 14 amino acids long. Between the trimmed V and J ends, which lost 4 bases and 0 bases, there was a span of 10 bases. Per the germline V gene, CDR1 is LNHDA and CDR2 is SQIVND (reference sequence). The CDR3: CASSTWGTSYEQYF. In nucleotides, the CDR3 is TGTGCCAGTAGTACCTGGGGCACCTCCTACGAGCAGTACTTC.

This clone has just a few counts. This chain joins TRBV9 and TRBJ1-1, with TRBD1 identical over 11 bases. CDR1 and CDR2 from the germline V gene are SGDLS and YYNGEE. The CDR3 spans 16 residues. The V and J ends lost 5 bases and 1 base, in that order; junction bases with no gene match: 7. CDR3 coding DNA: TGTGCCAGCAGTCCTCCCGGACAGGGGGCGAACACTGAAGCTTTCTTT. It is translated as CASSPPGQGANTEAFF.

This sequence joins TRBV19 and TRBJ2-2, with 10 positions matching TRBD2. This CDR3 has 14 amino acids. Germline V gives CDR1 LNHDA, CDR2 SQIVND (reference sequence). J gave up 7 bases and V 8 bases, and 7 bases lay outside the gene matches. The DNA of the CDR3 is TGTGCCAGTCAGCGGGAGGGCCGAGTCGGGGAGCTGTTTTTT. Residues: CASQREGRVGELFF.

This clone was observed a few times. The chain couples TRBV19 to TRBJ1-3; D remains ambiguous. This CDR3 has 15 residues. Germline V gene lookup returns CDR1 LNHDA and CDR2 SQIVND (reference sequence). Trimming removed 4 bases at V and 2 bases at J, with 12 bases between. The CDR3 nucleotides read TGTGCCAGTAGTACGGGATTACGAGCTGGAAACACCATATATTTT. It encodes CASSTGLRAGNTIYF.

The V call is TRBV19, the J call TRBJ2-7; D is unclear. V lost 4 bases to trimming and J lost 4 bases, with 11 bases between them. The CDR3 consists of 13 residues. Germline V gives CDR1 LNHDA, CDR2 SQIVND (reference sequence). In DNA, the CDR3 is TGTGCCAGTAGTACGGACGGATTTTACGAGCAGTACTTC. As protein: CASSTDGFYEQYF.

This clone was counted once. This rearrangement joins TRBV5-1 to TRBJ2-7; no clear D gene. V was pared by 1 base and J by 0 bases, with 14 bases between. Germline CDR1 reads SGHRS; CDR2 reads YFSETQ. CDR3 length equals 16 residues. This chain's CDR3 is CASSLSFGKSSYEQYF. CDR3 DNA: TGCGCCAGCAGCTTGTCGTTTGGGAAGTCCTCCTACGAGCAGTACTTC.

This clone was found many times. V gene TRBV11-3 combines with J gene TRBJ1-6, with 8 nucleotides matching TRBD1. Germline assignment: CDR1 SGHNT and CDR2 YENEEA. The CDR3 totals 14 residues. The V segment lost 3 bases and the J segment 6 bases; nucleotides outside the gene matches: 1. The CDR3 spells CASSFDRGNSPLHF. The CDR3 DNA follows: TGTGCCAGCAGCTTTGACAGGGGTAATTCACCCCTCCACTTT.

J is TRBJ2-4 and V is TRBV5-1; possible D gene TRBD2, 6 bases. Germline CDR1 SGHRS, CDR2 YFSETQ. The V and J ends lost 0 bases and 4 bases respectively, with 11 bases between them. The CDR3 contains 15 residues. Here the CDR3 reads CASSLDGGGKNIQYF. The CDR3 DNA follows: TGCGCCAGCAGCTTGGACGGGGGTGGGAAAAACATTCAGTACTTC.

This clone was counted at least ten times. One junction end does not reproduce the germline sequence, and a read error may be involved. The rearrangement uses TRBV11-3 and TRBJ2-3; 9 positions agree with TRBD1. CDR3 size: 15 residues. Germline V gene lookup returns CDR1 SGHNT and CDR2 YENEEA. The CDR3 DNA reads TGTGCCAGCAGCTCCCCGACAGGGGGAAGCCTACCACTAATTTTT. This encodes CASSSPTGGSLPLIF.

J is TRBJ2-2 and V is TRBV6-8; D gene unclear. CDR3 length: 12 amino acids. Per the germline V gene, CDR1 is MNHGY and CDR2 is SAAAGT. V lost 7 bases and J 4 bases, leaving 7 bases between the germline ends. CDR3 sequence: CASKRATGELFF. The CDR3 bases are TGTGCCAGCAAGAGAGCCACCGGGGAGCTGTTTTTT.

The V call is TRBV11-3, the J call TRBJ2-7; 9 nucleotides match TRBD2. CDR1 is SGHNT and CDR2 is YENEEA in the germline V gene. This CDR3 has 18 amino acids. V lost 3 bases and J lost 2; bases outside the gene matches: 14. Here the CDR3 reads CASSLDQVGGRETYEQYF. In DNA form, the CDR3 reads TGTGCCAGCAGCTTGGATCAGGTTGGCGGGAGGGAAACCTACGAGCAGTACTTC. Filled out from reference TRBV11-3 and TRBJ2-7, the complete variable domain reads EAGVVQSPRYKIIEKKQPVAFWCNPISGHNTLYWYLQNLGQGPELLIRYENEEAVDDSQLPKDRFSAERLKGVDSTLKIQPAELGDSAVYLCASSLDQVGGRETYEQYFGPGTRLTVT.

The rearrangement joins TRBV19 to TRBJ1-5, with D perhaps TRBD1 (6 bases). The CDR3 loop spans 14 amino acids. V was shortened by 6 bases and J by 3 bases, with 12 bases between the two germline ends. The germline V gene encodes CDR1 LNHDA and CDR2 SQIVND (reference sequence). The CDR3 DNA is TGTGCCAGTAGCGGAGGGGGGGTCAATCAGCCCCAGCATTTT. Its translation is CASSGGGVNQPQHF. Drawing the rest from reference TRBV19 and TRBJ1-5, the complete variable domain is DGGITQSPKYLFRKEGQNVTLSCEQNLNHDAMYWYRQDPGQGLRLIYYSQIVNDFQKGDIAEGYSVSREKKESFPLTVTSAQKNPTAFYLCASSGGGVNQPQHFGDGTRLSIL.

This sequence joins TRBV18 and TRBJ2-5; 7 nucleotides align to TRBD1. Germline CDR1 is KGHSH and CDR2 is LQKENI. With V trimmed by 0 bases and J by 5 bases, 3 bases remained unmatched. The CDR3 totals 14 residues. CDR3 coding DNA: TGTGCCAGCTCACCACCGGAACAGGGGGAGACCCAGTACTTC. Its translation: CASSPPEQGETQYF.

The rearrangement uses TRBV29-1 and TRBJ1-2; TRBD1 matches at 7 bases. Looked up from germline, CDR1 is SQVTM and CDR2 is ANQGSEA. V was pared by 3 bases and J by 6 bases, with 10 bases of the junction left unmatched. The CDR3 length is 14 residues. CDR3: CSVEQDRYRNGYTF. The CDR3 DNA sequence: TGCAGCGTTGAGCAGGACAGGTATAGAAATGGCTACACCTTC.

This clone was detected a few times. The rearrangement uses TRBV12-5 and TRBJ2-5, with D tentatively TRBD2 (5 bases). The CDR3 loop spans 13 amino acids. Germline-derived CDR1 and CDR2 are LGHNT and FRNRAP. CDR3: CASTSGEQETQYF. The CDR3 DNA is TGTGCCAGCACCTCCGGGGAACAAGAGACCCAGTACTTC.